This T cell receptor beta chain derives from a study of cytomegalovirus exposure and HLA in healthy donors. Study background: Within an early data release were around 80 million unique TCRs drawn from HLA-typed donors. Broader study findings: Several top significant clusters appeared, in a later analysis, to be linked to common viral pathogens. TCR association rates varied by HLA locus in a later analysis, with DRB1 highest and HLA-C lowest. Reports credit the classifier with highly specific, highly sensitive diagnosis of cytomegalovirus status.

PCR primers comprised 60 Vbeta and 13 Jbeta primers. Data came from immunoSEQ multiplex PCR; TCRdb stores just in-frame clones and leaves some out. The repertoire has roughly 120,000 clones, roughly 84% of them found once; the top ten carry 2.5% to 3.5%. CDR3 length equals 16 residues. The germline V gene encodes CDR1 LNHDA and CDR2 SQIVND (reference sequence). V shed 2 bases, J shed 3 bases, and the junction held 3 bases outside the gene matches. With respect to this clone: Its antigen is currently unknown.

The receptor comes from a woman between 18 and 29 years old in good health and CMV-seropositive. Input material: PBMCs. This chain connects TRBV19 to TRBJ2-7; 14 bases line up with TRBD2. In DNA form, the CDR3 reads TGTGCCAGTAGTATATCCGGGACTAGCGGGGGCTACGAGCAGTACTTC. It translates to CASSISGTSGGYEQYF. The full variable domain, with the rest looked up from reference TRBV19 and TRBJ2-7, is DGGITQSPKYLFRKEGQNVTLSCEQNLNHDAMYWYRQDPGQGLRLIYYSQIVNDFQKGDIAEGYSVSREKKESFPLTVTSAQKNPTAFYLCASSISGTSGGYEQYFGPGTRLTVT.